The next 25 T cell receptor beta chains were all read from a single sample in a study of blood T cells in healthy people across ages. The second PCR ran about 6 to 11 cycles with a sample-barcoded 5' primer and J-beta primers. TCRdb used MiXCR to reprocess the 5' RACE reads, holding one entry per CDR3 protein. This table holds 1.5 million to 2 million distinct CDR3 sequences, roughly 27% found once. The source material was blood. The receptor source for this set is a woman under 40 in good health.

This clonotype showed up many times. The chain joins TRBV3-1 to TRBJ2-7, with D unclear. The germline V gene encodes CDR1 LGHDT and CDR2 YNNKEL (reference sequence). This CDR3 has 15 residues. Trimming removed 5 bases at V and 0 bases at J, with 14 bases between. Written as DNA, the CDR3 is TGTGCCAGCAGCTCGAACGTCGGTGACTCCTACGAGCAGTACTTC. The encoded protein is CASSSNVGDSYEQYF.

This clonotype has a handful of counts. The chain carries TRBV10-3 and TRBJ2-2; tentatively, D is TRBD1 (5 bases). The CDR3 contains 16 residues. Trimming removed 2 bases at V and 1 base at J, with 11 bases between. Germline-derived CDR1 and CDR2 are ENHRY and SYGVKD. The CDR3 region is CAISEMAGLNTGELFF. The DNA for the CDR3 is TGTGCCATCAGTGAGATGGCAGGGCTGAACACCGGGGAGCTGTTTTTT.

The chain carries TRBV7-2 and TRBJ2-4, with D possibly TRBD1 on 5 matching bases. The V gene's germline CDR1 is SGHTA and CDR2 FQGNSA. The CDR3 covers 15 residues. The V and J ends lost 4 bases and 3 bases respectively, with 13 bases between them. CDR3 loop: CASSSRVTGKNIQYF. Here the CDR3 DNA reads TGTGCCAGCAGCTCAAGGGTCACAGGCAAAAACATTCAGTACTTC.

The chain has TRBV5-1 and TRBJ2-1; D unresolved. The CDR3 is made up of 14 amino acids. V lost 0 bases and J lost 3, with 7 bases in between. In germline, CDR1 is SGHRS, CDR2 YFSETQ. CDR3 sequence: CASSLDRIYNEQFF. CDR3 DNA: TGCGCCAGCAGCTTGGACAGAATCTACAATGAGCAGTTCTTC.

The J gene is TRBJ2-1, the V gene TRBV24-1, with 8 bases identical to TRBD2. CDR1 is KGHDR and CDR2 is SFDVKD in the germline V gene. The trim removed 2 bases at V and 0 bases at J, leaving 5 bases unmatched. CDR3 length: 17 amino acids. The CDR3 DNA is TGTGCCACCAGTGATTCTAGCGGGCGGAGCTCCTACAATGAGCAGTTCTTC. Its protein is CATSDSSGRSSYNEQFF.

The chain joins TRBV20-1 to TRBJ2-1; D is perhaps TRBD2 (7 bases). The end of the DNA fits TRBJ2-7 better, so the J call may be wrong. The CDR3 totals 14 residues. The V gene's germline CDR1 is DFQATT and CDR2 SNEGSKA (reference sequence). CDR3 in DNA: TGCAGTGCTTCGACCGCAGGGGACTACAATGAGCAGTACTTC. It encodes CSASTAGDYNEQYF.

This clonotype was seen a few times. The genes are TRBV7-2 and TRBJ2-3; TRBD2 might be the D (7 bases). Germline CDR1 is SGHTA and CDR2 is FQGNSA. The V gene lost 7 bases and the J gene lost 0 bases, with 20 bases spanning the gap. CDR3 size: 17 residues. The CDR3 DNA follows: TGTGCCAGCAACATGCCCGCTGCGGGGGCGAGCACAGATACGCAGTATTTT. Its translation is CASNMPAAGASTDTQYF.

This clonotype has more than one count but fewer than ten. The chain joins TRBV10-3 to TRBJ1-2; no definite D call. V shed 3 bases and J shed 1 base, with 9 bases lying between them. CDR1 is ENHRY and CDR2 is SYGVKD in the germline V gene. This CDR3 is 14 amino acids long. The CDR3 DNA reads as TGTGCCATCAGTGAAGGCGCACTTAACTATGGCTACACCTTC. This translates into CAISEGALNYGYTF.

The chain uses TRBV12-3 or TRBV12-4 and TRBJ2-2; 10 nucleotides agree with TRBD2. This CDR3 region has 18 residues. Germline trimming cut 2 bases from V and 4 bases from J; bases unmatched to any gene: 10. As DNA, the CDR3 is TGTGCCAGCAGTTTAAGGGCTAGCGGGAGAGGGAGCACCGGGGAGCTGTTTTTT. The encoded protein is CASSLRASGRGSTGELFF.

J is TRBJ2-6 and V is TRBV5-1; D uncertain. CDR1 SGHRS and CDR2 YFSETQ come from the germline V gene. Trimming took 1 base from V and 4 from J, leaving 15 bases between them. The CDR3 extends over 17 amino acids. CDR3 residues: CASSLPPLSVGANVLTF. CDR3 in DNA: TGCGCCAGCAGCTTGCCCCCATTGTCGGTCGGGGCCAACGTCCTGACTTTC.

In its sample, this clonotype was seen many times. The J gene is TRBJ2-5, the V gene TRBV5-1, with D possibly being TRBD1 (6 bases). The closer fit of TRBJ2-7 to the DNA end suggests the J call may be wrong. The CDR3 sequence is 14 residues long. Germline V gene sequence: CDR1 SGHRS, CDR2 YFSETQ. The CDR3 protein is CASSLGTVIHEQYF. As DNA, the CDR3 is TGCGCCAGCAGCTTGGGGACAGTCATCCACGAGCAGTACTTC.

There are a few counts of this clonotype. The rearrangement joins TRBV5-5 to TRBJ2-3, with TRBD2 identical over 14 bases. The junction had 1 base not matched to a gene; V was cut back by 0 bases and J by 4 bases. The CDR3 is 16 amino acids. The V gene's germline CDR1 is SGHKS and CDR2 YYEKEE (reference sequence). The CDR3: CASSLVTSGGADTQYF. CDR3 bases: TGTGCCAGCAGCTTGGTGACTAGCGGGGGGGCAGATACGCAGTATTTT.

The V call is TRBV20-1, the J call TRBJ2-7; D is tentatively TRBD1 or TRBD2 (7 bases each). Trimming pared 0 bases from V and 6 bases from J, leaving 18 bases between. From germline, CDR1 is DFQATT and CDR2 SNEGSKA (reference sequence). The CDR3 sequence is 15 residues long. The CDR3 DNA reads TGCAGTGCTAGAGACCCAGGGGGGGGGCAGACCGAGCAGTACTTC. Its translation is CSARDPGGGQTEQYF.

V is TRBV28 and J is TRBJ2-7; TRBD1 is a possible D gene (6 bases). V was shortened by 0 bases and J by 3 bases, with 15 bases between the two germline ends. Germline V CDR1 and CDR2: MDHEN, SYDVKM. CDR3 length: 16 amino acids. CDR3 DNA sequence: TGTGCCAGCAGTTTATGGACACAGGGCCCGGTCTACGAGCAGTACTTC. Translated, it gives CASSLWTQGPVYEQYF. The variable domain in full, completed from reference TRBV28 and TRBJ2-7, reads DVKVTQSSRYLVKRTGEKVFLECVQDMDHENMFWYRQDPGLGLRLIYFSYDVKMKEKGDIPEGYSVSREKKERFSLILESASTNQTSMYLCASSLWTQGPVYEQYFGPGTRLTVT.

A remark on this clonotype: The junction differs from germline at one of its ends, possibly a read error. The chain has TRBV9 and TRBJ1-1; D gene uncertain. The CDR3 contains 13 residues. From germline, CDR1 is SGDLS and CDR2 YYNGEE. CDR3 region: CACSVARDTEAFF. CDR3 bases: TGTGCCTGCAGCGTAGCTAGGGACACTGAAGCTTTCTTT.

This clonotype came up many times. This chain joins TRBV6-6 and TRBJ2-5; TRBD1 aligns across 8 bases. This CDR3 region has 16 residues. CDR1 is MNHNY and CDR2 is SVGAGI in the germline V gene (reference sequence). V was clipped by 1 base and J by 5 bases; unmatched bases: 9. CDR3 sequence (DNA): TGTGCCAGCAGTTACTGGCCCCCCGACAGGGGTGAGACCCAGTACTTC. Amino acid sequence: CASSYWPPDRGETQYF.

At least ten counts were recorded for this clonotype. The chain joins TRBV6-5 to TRBJ2-1; the match to TRBD2 covers 10 bases. Germline V lookup: CDR1 MNHEY, CDR2 SVGAGI. The CDR3 contains 16 residues. Trimming cost V 4 bases and J 7 bases; bases outside gene matches: 10. Written as DNA, the CDR3 is TGTGCCAGCAGTTCCCCCGCTAGCGGGGGCACAAATGAGCAGTTCTTC. Translating it yields CASSSPASGGTNEQFF.

This clonotype was detected many times. The CDR3 loop reads CASSPDNPRGYTF. CDR3 DNA: TGTGCCAGCAGCCCGGATAACCCGCGGGGCTACACCTTC. This chain uses TRBV7-2 with TRBJ1-2; D not certain. The CDR3 is made up of 13 amino acids. The V end was cut by 5 bases, the J end by 8 bases, with 15 bases between. The V gene's germline CDR1 is SGHTA and CDR2 FQGNSA.

This clonotype was seen ten or more times. The chain combines TRBV6-5 with TRBJ2-7, with 9 bases identical to TRBD1. The germline V gene encodes CDR1 MNHEY and CDR2 SVGAGI. The CDR3 is made up of 15 amino acids. The V gene end was trimmed by 5 bases and the J gene end by 2 bases; junction bases not matched to a gene: 7. CDR3 bases: TGTGCCAGCAGTACTCCGGGACAGGGTACCTACGAGCAGTACTTC. Translating gives CASSTPGQGTYEQYF.

This clonotype is a singleton in its sample. The V gene is TRBV5-1, the J gene TRBJ2-5, with D tentatively TRBD1 (6 bases). There are 17 residues in the CDR3. The V end lost 5 bases, the J end lost 3 bases, and 23 bases lay between the germline ends. From germline, CDR1 is SGHRS and CDR2 YFSETQ. This chain's CDR3 is CASRISPSGTPKETQYF. CDR3 bases: TGCGCCAGCAGGATCTCCCCGTCCGGGACACCTAAAGAGACCCAGTACTTC.

This clonotype came up a few times. V and J are TRBV6-1 and TRBJ1-2, with a tentative D call TRBD1 (6 bases). Germline V gene data show CDR1 as MNHNS and CDR2 as SASEGT. The CDR3 length is 16 residues. The V end was cut by 6 bases, the J end by 0 bases, with 17 bases between. Written as DNA, the CDR3 is TGTGCCAGCAGGACTCTAGGGGGGTCAGCTAACTATGGCTACACCTTC. It is translated as CASRTLGGSANYGYTF.

This clonotype was detected only a few times. The rearrangement uses TRBV10-2 and TRBJ1-1; no firm D call. V gave up 0 bases and J gave up 0 bases, with 5 bases separating them. This CDR3 is built from 14 residues. In germline, CDR1 is WSHSY, CDR2 SAAADI. The DNA for the CDR3 is TGCGCCAGCAGTGAGTCACAGTTGAACACTGAAGCTTTCTTT. It codes for CASSESQLNTEAFF.

This chain connects TRBV7-2 to TRBJ2-4, with D unclear. The J call could be wrong; TRBJ2-7 is a better fit for the DNA end. Germline CDR1 is SGHTA and CDR2 is FQGNSA. The CDR3 covers 14 residues. The CDR3 reads CASSQNPRPYEQYF. DNA of the CDR3: TGTGCCAGCAGCCAAAACCCGAGACCGTACGAGCAGTACTTC.

The chain is built from TRBV28 and TRBJ2-1; D is perhaps TRBD1 or TRBD2 (5 bases each). Trimming took 7 bases from V and 5 from J, leaving 15 bases between them. The CDR3 is made up of 14 amino acids. Germline V gene sequence: CDR1 MDHEN, CDR2 SYDVKM. The CDR3 spells CASNPLRGHNEQFF. CDR3 nucleotides: TGTGCCAGCAATCCTCTAAGGGGACACAATGAGCAGTTCTTC.

The J gene is TRBJ1-1, the V gene TRBV6-6, with 7 bases identical to TRBD1. Trimming at V came to 5 bases and at J to 4 bases, leaving 4 bases not matched to a gene. The CDR3 has 13 amino acids. From germline, CDR1 is MNHNY and CDR2 SVGAGI (reference sequence). This CDR3 reads CASSLRDSTEAFF. Written as DNA, the CDR3 is TGTGCCAGCAGTCTCCGGGACAGCACTGAAGCTTTCTTT.